Following are 25 T cell receptor beta chains from one sample sequenced in a study of early T cells in non-severe SARS-CoV-2 infection. TCRdb reprocessed the 5' RACE reads with MiXCR, giving one entry per CDR3 protein. The sample yields over 75,000 distinct CDR3 sequences, 14% to 15% seen once. Material for sequencing was whole blood. These receptors were obtained from an adult who was a healthcare worker with PCR-confirmed SARS-CoV-2 infection or an uninfected control (not recorded which).

A few counts support this clonotype. The rearrangement joins TRBV6-1 to TRBJ1-2; a weak D match, TRBD1 (5 bases). Trimming stripped 7 bases from V and 10 bases from J, with 19 bases between. CDR1 and CDR2 (germline): MNHNS, SASEGT. The CDR3 runs 13 residues. CDR3 sequence (DNA): TGTGCCAGCAACCCGGGGCAGGGAGTGGACTACACCTTC. The encoded protein is CASNPGQGVDYTF.

This chain joins TRBV29-1 and TRBJ1-2; the D is unclear. CDR1 SQVTM and CDR2 ANQGSEA come from the germline V gene. Trimming pared 8 bases from V and 3 bases from J, leaving 10 bases between. The CDR3 consists of 11 residues. CDR3 sequence: CSFKKDYGYTF. CDR3 DNA: TGCAGCTTCAAAAAAGACTATGGCTACACCTTC.

J is TRBJ1-1 and V is TRBV28, with D uncertain. There are 12 residues in the CDR3. CDR1 is MDHEN and CDR2 is SYDVKM in the germline V gene. V was clipped by 6 bases and J by 7 bases, with 12 bases between them. The CDR3 region is CASSRGYGEAFF. In nucleotides, the CDR3 is TGTGCCAGCAGCCGGGGTTATGGTGAAGCTTTCTTT.

The gene calls are TRBV18 and TRBJ2-1; maybe TRBD1 (5 bases). Between the trimmed V and J ends, which lost 6 bases and 8 bases, there was a span of 14 bases. Germline V gives CDR1 KGHSH, CDR2 LQKENI. The CDR3 sequence is 13 residues long. CDR3 in amino acids: CASSLQGVDEQFF. In DNA, the CDR3 is TGTGCCAGCTCCCTCCAGGGTGTGGATGAGCAGTTCTTC.

This clonotype was observed at least ten times. V usage is TRBV2 and J usage is TRBJ2-7; D is ambiguous. Trimming took off 4 bases at V and 2 bases at J, with 9 bases between the two ends. The V gene's germline CDR1 is SNHLY and CDR2 FYNNEI. This CDR3 contains 13 residues. CDR3 DNA sequence: TGTGCCAGCAGTGGGCCAGGCCCCTACGAGCAGTACTTC. Residues: CASSGPGPYEQYF.

This clonotype was picked up a small number of times. V and J are TRBV5-1 and TRBJ2-1, with D perhaps given as TRBD1 or TRBD2 (6 bases each). Germline CDR1 reads SGHRS; CDR2 reads YFSETQ. There are 14 residues in the CDR3. V was clipped by 7 bases and J by 4 bases, with 15 bases between them. The CDR3 nucleotides are TGCGCCAGCGCCCCAACGGGGGCGTACAATGAGCAGTTCTTC. The encoded protein is CASAPTGAYNEQFF.

For this clonotype: A much larger clone differs from this one at a single base, so this may be a read error. The genes are TRBV28 and TRBJ2-7, with unresolved D. CDR3 length: 11 residues. With 6 bases removed from V and 3 bases from J, the gap between germline ends came to 6 bases. Germline V gene lookup returns CDR1 MDHEN and CDR2 SYDVKM. Here the CDR3 reads CASSQRYEQYF. In DNA form, the CDR3 reads TGTGCCAGCAGCCAACGCTACGAGCAGTACTTC.

This clonotype has a count of ten or more. The chain uses TRBV11-2 and TRBJ1-5; D unresolved. The CDR3 is 14 residues long. Germline V lookup: CDR1 SGHAT, CDR2 FQNNGV. V dropped 1 base and J dropped 5 bases, with 9 bases sitting between them. Here the CDR3 reads CASSLGYGDQPQHF. The CDR3 nucleotides are TGTGCCAGCAGCTTAGGATATGGGGATCAGCCCCAGCATTTT.

This chain connects TRBV5-5 to TRBJ2-7; 8 bases align to TRBD1. From germline, CDR1 is SGHKS and CDR2 YYEKEE (reference sequence). CDR3 length: 13 residues. V was clipped by 4 bases and J by 7 bases; unmatched bases: 7. CDR3 amino acids: CASSPGTGWEQYF. DNA of the CDR3: TGTGCCAGCAGCCCTGGGACAGGATGGGAGCAGTACTTC.

This clonotype was seen more than once but under ten times. The J gene is TRBJ2-2, the V gene TRBV7-2; D ambiguous. The CDR3 consists of 14 residues. V was shortened by 5 bases and J by 4 bases, with 11 bases between the two germline ends. Germline V gene lookup returns CDR1 SGHTA and CDR2 FQGNSA. DNA for the CDR3: TGTGCCAGCAGCCCTAAGGTCGGCACCGGGGAGCTGTTTTTT. Translated: CASSPKVGTGELFF.

The rearrangement links TRBV10-3 to TRBJ2-7; D possibly uses TRBD1 or TRBD2 (5 bases each). This CDR3 comprises 14 residues. The V gene's germline CDR1 is ENHRY and CDR2 SYGVKD. V lost 7 bases to trimming and J lost 4 bases, with 17 bases between them. The CDR3 sequence: CAIKSTEGPYEQYF. DNA of the CDR3: TGTGCCATCAAATCGACAGAGGGTCCTTACGAGCAGTACTTC.

The chain uses TRBV28 and TRBJ2-1; 14 bases align to TRBD2. The length of the CDR3 is 18 residues. The germline CDR1 and CDR2 sequences are MDHEN and SYDVKM. V lost 6 bases and J lost 0; bases outside the gene matches: 7. This CDR3 is CASRGLAGGQSSYNEQFF. CDR3 nucleotide sequence: TGTGCCAGCAGAGGACTAGCGGGAGGACAGAGCTCCTACAATGAGCAGTTCTTC. Supplemented by reference TRBV28 and TRBJ2-1, the full variable domain reads DVKVTQSSRYLVKRTGEKVFLECVQDMDHENMFWYRQDPGLGLRLIYFSYDVKMKEKGDIPEGYSVSREKKERFSLILESASTNQTSMYLCASRGLAGGQSSYNEQFFGPGTRLTVL.

This clonotype occurred many times. This chain joins TRBV24-1 and TRBJ2-1, with 8 positions matching TRBD2. V was pared by 1 base and J by 10 bases, with 2 bases of the junction left unmatched. CDR1 KGHDR and CDR2 SFDVKD come from the germline V gene. The CDR3 spans 13 residues. CDR3 in amino acids: CATSDFAGGEQFF. The CDR3 nucleotides read TGTGCCACCAGTGATTTCGCGGGGGGCGAGCAGTTCTTC.

This clonotype was counted many times. The chain recombines TRBV20-1 with TRBJ2-3; tentative D call: TRBD2 (5 bases). V lost 6 bases and J 4 bases, leaving 20 bases between the germline ends. This CDR3 spans 15 amino acids. The germline gives CDR1 DFQATT, CDR2 SNEGSKA (reference sequence). The CDR3 is CSASRTIRGSDTQYF. The DNA of the CDR3 is TGCAGTGCATCCCGAACTATTCGAGGGTCAGATACGCAGTATTTT.

The chain joins TRBV6-5 to TRBJ2-5; 9 positions agree with TRBD1. Losses at the gene ends were 9 bases for V and 5 bases for J; bases not matched to a gene: 16. The CDR3 covers 16 residues. Germline lookup yields CDR1 MNHEY and CDR2 SVGAGI. This CDR3 reads CASPENRDRALETQYF. CDR3 in DNA: TGTGCCAGTCCCGAAAACAGGGACAGGGCTTTGGAGACCCAGTACTTC.

In nucleotides, the CDR3 is TGTGCCAGCAGCCCGCCCACCGGGACAGGGGGCTTTTACGAGCAGTACTTC. This encodes CASSPPTGTGGFYEQYF. J is TRBJ2-7 and V is TRBV7-2; 12 nucleotides line up with TRBD1. With V trimmed by 5 bases and J by 4 bases, 12 bases remained unmatched. Germline CDR1 SGHTA, CDR2 FQGNSA. CDR3 length equals 17 residues.

The chain uses TRBV7-8 and TRBJ1-4, with D perhaps TRBD1 (5 bases). Trimming cost V 6 bases and J 0 bases, with 11 bases left between them. The CDR3 has 15 residues. CDR1 is SGHVS and CDR2 is FQNEAQ in the germline V gene. The CDR3 spells CASSRRGATNEKLFF. The CDR3 DNA reads as TGTGCCAGCAGTAGGCGGGGCGCAACTAATGAAAAACTGTTTTTT.

This clonotype was recorded many times. This chain uses TRBV5-1 with TRBJ2-3; D is unclear. The germline V gene encodes CDR1 SGHRS and CDR2 YFSETQ. Trimming removed 4 bases at V and 0 bases at J, with 9 bases between. The CDR3 contains 14 residues. This CDR3 reads CASSSGSSTDTQYF. The CDR3 DNA follows: TGCGCCAGCAGCAGTGGTTCGAGCACAGATACGCAGTATTTT.

The chain carries TRBV7-2 and TRBJ2-1; 11 bases are shared with TRBD2. The CDR3 is 18 residues long. V was pared by 5 bases and J by 3 bases, with 12 bases of the junction left unmatched. From germline, CDR1 is SGHTA and CDR2 FQGNSA. The CDR3 DNA follows: TGTGCCAGCAGCCGCCCGACTAGCGGGAAGATCGGCTACAATGAGCAGTTCTTC. Translated: CASSRPTSGKIGYNEQFF. Variable domain in full (rest from reference TRBV7-2 and TRBJ2-1): GAGVSQSPSNKVTEKGKDVELRCDPISGHTALYWYRQSLGQGLEFLIYFQGNSAPDKSGLPSDRFSAERTGGSVSTLTIQRTQQEDSAVYLCASSRPTSGKIGYNEQFFGPGTRLTVL.

The chain links TRBV3-1 to TRBJ2-7; D perhaps matches TRBD2 (6 bases). The CDR3 extends over 15 amino acids. V gave up 0 bases and J gave up 4 bases, with 13 bases separating them. Germline V gene lookup returns CDR1 LGHDT and CDR2 YNNKEL (reference sequence). This chain's CDR3 is CASSQDGGRGYEQYF. In DNA form, the CDR3 reads TGTGCCAGCAGCCAAGATGGAGGGAGAGGGTACGAGCAGTACTTC.

This sequence joins TRBV6-1 and TRBJ2-6; no reliable D call. CDR1 MNHNS and CDR2 SASEGT come from the germline V gene. The CDR3 consists of 15 residues. V was pared by 2 bases and J by 0 bases, with 5 bases between. DNA of the CDR3: TGTGCCAGCAGTGAATGGCTCTCTGGGGCCAACGTCCTGACTTTC. It is translated as CASSEWLSGANVLTF.

The genes are TRBV9 and TRBJ1-2, with D possibly matching TRBD1 (5 bases). V lost 4 bases and J 4 bases, leaving 14 bases between the germline ends. The CDR3 runs to 14 residues. The V gene's germline CDR1 is SGDLS and CDR2 YYNGEE. The CDR3 is CASSQGGYAYGYTF. For the CDR3, the DNA is TGTGCCAGCAGCCAGGGCGGGTATGCCTATGGCTACACCTTC.

This clonotype was picked up a small number of times. The chain has TRBV5-4 and TRBJ1-2; maybe TRBD1 (6 bases). Germline assignment: CDR1 SGHNT and CDR2 YYREEE (reference sequence). Trimming stripped 1 base from V and 2 bases from J, with 12 bases between. The CDR3 extends over 15 amino acids. The CDR3 DNA sequence: TGTGCCAGCAGCTTGCTTCTCCAGGGGAACTATGGCTACACCTTC. Translating it yields CASSLLLQGNYGYTF.

The chain is built from TRBV19 and TRBJ2-2; the match to TRBD1 covers 9 bases. The CDR3 contains 15 residues. Germline assignment: CDR1 LNHDA and CDR2 SQIVND (reference sequence). V shed 7 bases and J 3 bases; nucleotides not matched to a gene: 6. The DNA of the CDR3 is TGTGCCAGTACCCGGGACAGGGCTCACACCGGGGAGCTGTTTTTT. It is translated as CASTRDRAHTGELFF. Full variable domain (outside the CDR3, taken from reference TRBV19 and TRBJ2-2): DGGITQSPKYLFRKEGQNVTLSCEQNLNHDAMYWYRQDPGQGLRLIYYSQIVNDFQKGDIAEGYSVSREKKESFPLTVTSAQKNPTAFYLCASTRDRAHTGELFFGEGSRLTVL.

This clonotype appeared a few times. The DNA of the CDR3 is TGTGCCAGCCAACGGACTAGCGGGAGAGATACGCAGTATTTT. Residues: CASQRTSGRDTQYF. The chain recombines TRBV12-3 or TRBV12-4 with TRBJ2-3; 13 nucleotides align to TRBD2. The CDR3 runs 14 residues. Trimming took 8 bases from V and 5 from J; bases not matched to a gene: 4.